The 4 T cell receptor beta chains in this list originate from one sample, sequenced in a study of healthy donors' naive CD4 and CD8 T cells. TCR libraries were built from 450 to 650 ng of total RNA by linear amplification. TCRdb passed the reads through MiXCR, listing each CDR3 protein once. The table lists 200,000 or so distinct CDR3 sequences, under 85% of them singletons, with roughly 2.3% in the top ten. The sample consisted of naive CD4+ and CD8+ T cells sorted from blood, pooled from several donors. The origin of the receptors is a pool of human donors in good health; the sample pools cells from several healthy donors.

V is TRBV6-2 or TRBV6-3 and J is TRBJ1-5; D gene uncertain. Trimming cost V 4 bases and J 3 bases, with 22 bases left between them. The CDR3 has 18 residues. The germline V gene has CDR1 MNHEY and CDR2 SVGEGT. Here the CDR3 reads CASSFTYDVGQTNQPQHF. CDR3 bases: TGTGCCAGCAGTTTTACATACGACGTGGGTCAGACCAATCAGCCCCAGCATTTT.

The chain couples TRBV30 to TRBJ1-5, with D unclear. Per the germline V gene, CDR1 is GTSNPN and CDR2 is SVGIG (reference sequence). Trimming took off 3 bases at V and 4 bases at J, with 10 bases between the two ends. The CDR3 has 13 residues. CDR3 bases: TGTGCCTGGAGGGACGCCAGGAATCAGCCCCAGCATTTT. This gives the protein CAWRDARNQPQHF.

The chain uses TRBV29-1 and TRBJ2-5, with D uncertain. V lost 6 bases and J lost 5, with 13 bases in between. The CDR3 runs 12 residues. Germline CDR1 is SQVTM and CDR2 is ANQGSEA. CDR3 protein: CSVVTHGETQYF. CDR3 bases: TGCAGCGTCGTGACACACGGGGAGACCCAGTACTTC.

The chain links TRBV19 to TRBJ2-7; TRBD2 matches at 8 bases. Germline V gene sequence: CDR1 LNHDA, CDR2 SQIVND (reference sequence). V trimming: 6 bases; J trimming: 2 bases; junction bases outside the gene matches: 6. CDR3 length equals 14 residues. The CDR3 DNA reads as TGTGCCAGTAGACAACGGGAGGGCCCCTACGAGCAGTACTTC. Amino acid sequence: CASRQREGPYEQYF.